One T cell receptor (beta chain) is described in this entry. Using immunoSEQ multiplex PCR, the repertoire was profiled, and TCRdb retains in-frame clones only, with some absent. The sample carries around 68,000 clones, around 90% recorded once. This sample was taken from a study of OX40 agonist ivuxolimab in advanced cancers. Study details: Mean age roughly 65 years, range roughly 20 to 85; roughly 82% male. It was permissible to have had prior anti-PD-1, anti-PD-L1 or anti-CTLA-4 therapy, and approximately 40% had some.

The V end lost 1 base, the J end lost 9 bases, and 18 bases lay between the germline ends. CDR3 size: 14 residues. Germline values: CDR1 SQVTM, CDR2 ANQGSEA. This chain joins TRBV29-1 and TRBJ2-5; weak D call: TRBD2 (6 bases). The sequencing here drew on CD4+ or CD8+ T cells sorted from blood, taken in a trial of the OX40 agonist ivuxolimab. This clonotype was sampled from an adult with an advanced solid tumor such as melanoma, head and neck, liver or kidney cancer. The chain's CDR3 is CSVEAEGKSWAQYF. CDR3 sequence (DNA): TGCAGCGTTGAAGCGGAGGGAAAGTCATGGGCCCAGTACTTC. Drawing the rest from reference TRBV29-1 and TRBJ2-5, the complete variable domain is SAVISQKPSRDICQRGTSLTIQCQVDSQVTMMFWYRQQPGQSLTLIATANQGSEATYESGFVIDKFPISRPNLTFSTLTVSNMSPEDSSIYLCSVEAEGKSWAQYFGPGTRLLVL.